A single sample is the source of the 7 T cell receptor beta chains below, sequenced in a study of blood T cells in healthy people across ages. A J-beta primer mix and a sample-barcoded 5' primer were used in a second PCR of about 7 to 12 cycles. TCRdb reprocessed the 5' RACE reads with MiXCR, giving one entry per CDR3 protein. The data contain hundreds of thousands of distinct CDR3 sequences, under 45% of them singletons. The material sequenced was blood. These receptors originate from a man in his fifties or sixties in good health.

The chain links TRBV6-1 to TRBJ1-2, with 8 nucleotides matching TRBD1. Germline lookup yields CDR1 MNHNS and CDR2 SASEGT. J gave up 6 bases and V 6 bases, and 6 bases lay outside the gene matches. CDR3 size: 13 residues. CDR3 protein: CASRTDRGNGYTF. As DNA, the CDR3 is TGTGCCAGCAGGACAGACAGGGGTAATGGCTACACCTTC.

The chain joins TRBV5-1 to TRBJ2-1; D is perhaps TRBD1 (5 bases). The V end lost 4 bases, the J end lost 0 bases, and 14 bases lay between the germline ends. CDR3 length equals 16 residues. Germline loops: CDR1 SGHRS, CDR2 YFSETQ. CDR3 sequence: CASSHARQSSYNEQFF. The CDR3 DNA sequence: TGCGCCAGCAGCCATGCGAGACAGAGCTCCTACAATGAGCAGTTCTTC.

The gene calls are TRBV13 and TRBJ2-3; D call uncertain. Between the trimmed V and J ends, which lost 2 bases and 5 bases, there was a span of 5 bases. Germline lookup yields CDR1 PRHDT and CDR2 FYEKMQ (reference sequence). This CDR3 contains 12 residues. The CDR3 nucleotides read TGTGCCAGCAGCTTACATGGAGATACGCAGTATTTT. Translating it yields CASSLHGDTQYF.

The rearrangement uses TRBV7-2 and TRBJ2-3; D is unresolved. Trimming removed 1 base from V and 3 bases from J, with 14 bases in between. Germline CDR1 SGHTA, CDR2 FQGNSA. There are 16 residues in the CDR3. The CDR3 protein is CASSLVWSSITDTQYF. CDR3 bases: TGTGCCAGCAGCTTAGTCTGGAGTAGTATAACAGATACGCAGTATTTT. Complete variable domain (other parts from reference TRBV7-2 and TRBJ2-3): GAGVSQSPSNKVTEKGKDVELRCDPISGHTALYWYRQSLGQGLEFLIYFQGNSAPDKSGLPSDRFSAERTGGSVSTLTIQRTQQEDSAVYLCASSLVWSSITDTQYFGPGTRLTVL.

The chain is built from TRBV20-1 and TRBJ2-3; 8 nucleotides match TRBD1. The CDR3 length is 13 residues. CDR1 and CDR2 (germline): DFQATT, SNEGSKA (reference sequence). The trim removed 5 bases at V and 5 bases at J, leaving 6 bases unmatched. The CDR3 sequence is CSAEGQGRDTQYF. The CDR3 DNA reads TGCAGTGCTGAAGGACAGGGAAGAGATACGCAGTATTTT.

A note on this clonotype: Relative to the germline gene, one junction end is altered; a read error may explain this. This chain joins TRBV15 and TRBJ2-1, with no clear D. Germline loops: CDR1 LNHNV, CDR2 YYDKDF (reference sequence). The CDR3 is made up of 12 amino acids. The chain's CDR3 is CATNRPNNEQFF. The CDR3 DNA is TGTGCCACCAACAGACCTAACAATGAGCAGTTCTTC.

V usage is TRBV5-1 and J usage is TRBJ1-2; D gene uncertain. This CDR3 has 18 residues. V was pared by 3 bases and J by 5 bases, with 26 bases between. CDR1 and CDR2 from the germline V gene are SGHRS and YFSETQ. CDR3 in DNA: TGCGCCAGCAGCTACGGATATCAGCAGGTGGGAGCGATTTATGGCTACACCTTC. This encodes CASSYGYQQVGAIYGYTF.